The T cell receptor (beta chain) described here comes from a study of blood T cell repertoires in COVID-19. Study-level information: Donors in the United States, Italy and Spain gave samples during acute or convalescent COVID-19.

In the original workflow: By means of reference gene primer amplification, nucleated cell counts were estimated. Some clones are missing from TCRdb's copy, which holds only in-frame ones; the method was immunoSEQ multiplex PCR. D and trimming come from the DNA, and the V and J calls and clone size come from that table. Altogether over 150,000 clones are present, 80% being singletons, with the ten largest covering roughly 3.4%. V trimming: 5 bases; J trimming: 12 bases; junction bases outside the gene matches: 10. Germline V gives CDR1 SEHNR, CDR2 FQNEAQ (reference sequence). CDR3 length equals 14 residues. All recovered Cohort 3 donors got two negative PCRs, got clearance, or saw symptom resolution.

What was sequenced was PBMCs or T cells enriched from blood (not recorded which). The sequence came from a woman aged 60-70 years who had recovered from COVID-19. The chain joins TRBV7-9 to TRBJ2-6; 7 bases are a match to TRBD2. This CDR3 reads CASSLAAGVGVLTF. The CDR3 nucleotides read TGTGCCAGCAGCCTGGCGGCGGGGGTGGGCGTCCTGACTTTC.